The subject of this entry is one T cell receptor beta chain. Its antigen is currently unknown. This sample was taken from a study of OX40 agonist ivuxolimab in advanced cancers. Study background: One patient with hepatocellular carcinoma and two with cutaneous melanoma, three in all, had partial responses.

Study observations and caveats: On average, CD8+ T cells had more expanded clones than CD4+. The antigens recognized by the expanded peripheral T cells, that is their antigen specificity, were not determined. Partial responders treated at 0.1-3.0 mg/kg exhibited clonal expansion among the lowest measured.

The V gene's germline CDR1 is MNHEY and CDR2 SVGAGI. This CDR3 spans 16 amino acids. Germline trimming cut 4 bases from V and 1 base from J; bases unmatched to any gene: 1. This table comes from immunoSEQ multiplex PCR, and its TCRdb copy is limited to in-frame clones, with some not included. The top ten clones hold more than 1.1% of a sample with about 58,000 clones, about four fifths of them seen once. The material was CD4+ or CD8+ T cells sorted from blood, obtained in a trial of the OX40 agonist ivuxolimab. The chain joins TRBV6-5 to TRBJ2-2, with 12 positions matching TRBD2. The source of this sequence is an adult with an advanced solid tumor such as melanoma, head and neck, liver or kidney cancer. The CDR3 loop is CASSWTSGKNTGELFF. For the CDR3, the DNA is TGTGCCAGCAGTTGGACTAGCGGGAAGAACACCGGGGAGCTGTTTTTT.